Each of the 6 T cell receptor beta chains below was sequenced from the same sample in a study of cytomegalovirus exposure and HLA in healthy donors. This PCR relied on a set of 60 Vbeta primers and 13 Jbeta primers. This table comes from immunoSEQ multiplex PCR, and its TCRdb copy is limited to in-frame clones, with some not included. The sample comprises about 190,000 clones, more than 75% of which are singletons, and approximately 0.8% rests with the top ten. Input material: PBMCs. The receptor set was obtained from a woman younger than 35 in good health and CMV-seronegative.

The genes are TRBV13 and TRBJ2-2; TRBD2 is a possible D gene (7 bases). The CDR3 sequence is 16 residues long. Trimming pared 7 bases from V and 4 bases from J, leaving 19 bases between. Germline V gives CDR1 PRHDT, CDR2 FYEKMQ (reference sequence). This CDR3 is CASTPRGGRGTGELFF. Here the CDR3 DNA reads TGTGCCAGCACCCCTAGGGGGGGACGTGGCACCGGGGAGCTGTTTTTT.

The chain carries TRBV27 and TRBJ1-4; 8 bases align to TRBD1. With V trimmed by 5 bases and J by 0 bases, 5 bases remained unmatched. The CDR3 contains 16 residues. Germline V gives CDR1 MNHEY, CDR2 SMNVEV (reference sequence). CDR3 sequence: CASSRDRPPTNEKLFF. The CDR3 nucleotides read TGTGCCAGCAGTAGGGACAGGCCACCAACTAATGAAAAACTGTTTTTT.

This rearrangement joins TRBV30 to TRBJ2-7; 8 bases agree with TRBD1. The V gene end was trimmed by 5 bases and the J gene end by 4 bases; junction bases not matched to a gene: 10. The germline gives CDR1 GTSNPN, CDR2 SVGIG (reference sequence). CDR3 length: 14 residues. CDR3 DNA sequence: TGTGCCTGGGATCCGGGACAGGCGTCTTACGAGCAGTACTTC. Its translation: CAWDPGQASYEQYF.

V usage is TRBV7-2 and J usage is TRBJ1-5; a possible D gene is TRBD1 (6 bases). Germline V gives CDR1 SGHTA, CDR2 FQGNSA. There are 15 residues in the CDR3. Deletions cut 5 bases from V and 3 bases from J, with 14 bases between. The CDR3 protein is CASSRYRDTNQPQHF. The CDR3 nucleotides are TGTGCCAGCAGCCGGTACCGGGACACCAATCAGCCCCAGCATTTT. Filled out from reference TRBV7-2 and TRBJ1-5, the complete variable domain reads GAGVSQSPSNKVTEKGKDVELRCDPISGHTALYWYRQSLGQGLEFLIYFQGNSAPDKSGLPSDRFSAERTGGSVSTLTIQRTQQEDSAVYLCASSRYRDTNQPQHFGDGTRLSIL.

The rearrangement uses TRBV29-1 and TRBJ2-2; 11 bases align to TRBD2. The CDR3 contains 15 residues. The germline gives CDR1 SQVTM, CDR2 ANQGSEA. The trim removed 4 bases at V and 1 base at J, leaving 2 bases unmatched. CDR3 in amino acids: CSVVGTSGNTGELFF. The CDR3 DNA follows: TGCAGCGTTGTAGGGACTAGCGGGAACACCGGGGAGCTGTTTTTT.

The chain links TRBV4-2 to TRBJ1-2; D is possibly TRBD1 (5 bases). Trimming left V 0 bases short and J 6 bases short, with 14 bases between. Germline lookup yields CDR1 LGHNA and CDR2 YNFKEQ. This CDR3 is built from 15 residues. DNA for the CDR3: TGTGCCAGCAGCCAAGAGTCAGGGCTAGGGGATGGCTACACCTTC. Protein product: CASSQESGLGDGYTF.